A single sample gave rise to the 17 T cell receptor beta chains below, sequenced in a study of metastatic and nonmetastatic thyroid tumors. Every patient underwent thyroid surgery untreated. TCRdb reprocessed the PCR reads via MiXCR. The table lists around 15,000 clones, roughly 25% of them singletons. The sample consisted of tumor tissue. These receptors were collected from a female donor with papillary thyroid cancer or a benign thyroid nodule (not recorded which). Some clones in this sample may be carry-over from other donors' samples.

This clone has more than one count but fewer than ten. The rearrangement links TRBV2 to TRBJ2-7; D unclear. The CDR3 consists of 12 residues. V shed 5 bases and J shed 2 bases, with 7 bases lying between them. The germline CDR1 and CDR2 sequences are SNHLY and FYNNEI. CDR3 region: CASSPRAYEQYF. The CDR3 nucleotides read TGTGCCAGCAGTCCCCGGGCCTACGAGCAGTACTTC.

On this clone itself: This may be a read error, as it is one base from a much larger clone. J is TRBJ2-1 and V is TRBV15; weak D call: TRBD1 (6 bases). Germline CDR1 reads LNHNV; CDR2 reads YYDKDF (reference sequence). The V end lost 1 base, the J end lost 7 bases, and 14 bases lay between the germline ends. CDR3 length: 15 amino acids. CDR3 bases: TGTGCCACCAGCAGAGTAACAGGGTGGAGAAATGAGCAGTTCTTC. Protein: CATSRVTGWRNEQFF.

The V gene is TRBV6-5, the J gene TRBJ2-1, with D possibly being TRBD1 or TRBD2 (6 bases each). The CDR3 is 14 residues long. Germline values: CDR1 MNHEY, CDR2 SVGAGI. Trimming pared 4 bases from V and 8 bases from J, leaving 15 bases between. For the CDR3, the DNA is TGTGCCAGCAGTTTCGACCTGGGGGGCGATGAGCAGTTCTTC. Protein sequence: CASSFDLGGDEQFF.

The rearrangement uses TRBV6-1 and TRBJ2-7; no definite D call. The CDR3 is made up of 14 amino acids. Trimming took 10 bases from V and 0 from J, leaving 16 bases between them. CDR1 is MNHNS, CDR2 SASEGT, per germline. The CDR3, as DNA: TGTGCCACCTGGTCCATTACGAGCTCCTACGAGCAGTACTTC. Translating gives CATWSITSSYEQYF.

Ten or more counts support this clone. The chain is built from TRBV2 and TRBJ2-1; D gene unclear. The CDR3 is made up of 11 amino acids. Trimming removed 8 bases at V and 3 bases at J, with 5 bases between. Looked up from germline, CDR1 is SNHLY and CDR2 is FYNNEI. The CDR3 spells CASAFYNEQFF. For the CDR3, the DNA is TGTGCCAGCGCGTTCTACAATGAGCAGTTCTTC.

This chain connects TRBV5-1 to TRBJ1-3; a possible D gene is TRBD1 (6 bases). Looked up from germline, CDR1 is SGHRS and CDR2 is YFSETQ. CDR3 length: 17 residues. V was trimmed by 2 bases and J by 0 bases, leaving 15 bases between them. The chain's CDR3 is CASSFMPGHRSGNTIYF. CDR3 nucleotides: TGCGCCAGCAGCTTCATGCCGGGACATCGCTCTGGAAACACCATATATTTT.

In DNA form, the CDR3 reads TGTGCTGGGGCGAGCGGGAGGGAGACCCAGTACTTC. This encodes CAGASGRETQYF. J is TRBJ2-5 and V is TRBV2; 9 nucleotides align to TRBD2. The CDR3 is 12 amino acids. Germline V gene data show CDR1 as SNHLY and CDR2 as FYNNEI.

This clone was counted between two and nine times. Possible read error: a much larger clone is one base away. The CDR3 here is CASSLPGDDEQFF. CDR3 nucleotides: TGTGCCAGCAGCCTGCCTGGGGACGATGAGCAGTTCTTC. The chain combines TRBV5-5 with TRBJ2-1; D possibly uses TRBD1 or TRBD2 (5 bases each). The V end was cut by 4 bases, the J end by 8 bases, with 13 bases between. The CDR3 consists of 13 residues. Germline V gives CDR1 SGHKS, CDR2 YYEKEE (reference sequence). The full variable domain, with the rest looked up from reference TRBV5-5 and TRBJ2-1, is DAGVTQSPTHLIKTRGQQVTLRCSPISGHKSVSWYQQVLGQGPQFIFQYYEKEERGRGNFPDRFSARQFPNYSSELNVNALLLGDSALYLCASSLPGDDEQFFGPGTRLTVL.

Only a few counts were recorded for this clone. This chain joins TRBV27 and TRBJ1-1; no firm D call. Germline V lookup: CDR1 MNHEY, CDR2 SMNVEV (reference sequence). The V end lost 6 bases, the J end lost 0 bases, and 17 bases lay between the germline ends. The CDR3 has 16 residues. Here the CDR3 DNA reads TGTGCCAGCAGCTCCCTCCTGGTGGGGATGAACACTGAAGCTTTCTTT. Protein: CASSSLLVGMNTEAFF.

This clone was counted at least ten times. V gene TRBV2 combines with J gene TRBJ2-7, with unresolved D. With 3 bases removed from V and 0 bases from J, the gap between germline ends came to 6 bases. This CDR3 is 13 amino acids long. The V gene's germline CDR1 is SNHLY and CDR2 FYNNEI. The CDR3 protein is CASSEAISYEQYF. The CDR3 nucleotides are TGTGCCAGCAGTGAGGCTATCTCCTACGAGCAGTACTTC.

The sample holds a few counts of this clone. A junction boundary mismatches the germline segment, possibly from a read error. The identical CDR3 is also encoded by other nucleotide sequences in the sample. The chain couples TRBV6-1 to TRBJ1-2, with unresolved D. The germline CDR1 and CDR2 sequences are MNHNS and SASEGT. The CDR3 runs 13 residues. CDR3 in amino acids: CASASGGNYGYTF. For the CDR3, the DNA is TGTGCCAGCGCCTCAGGTGGAAACTATGGCTACACCTTT.

By share of the sample, this clone is medium-sized. The chain employs TRBV19 and TRBJ2-7; 10 bases are a match to TRBD2. V lost 2 bases, J lost 7 bases, and 2 bases stayed unmatched. Germline lookup yields CDR1 LNHDA and CDR2 SQIVND (reference sequence). The CDR3 sequence is 13 residues long. CDR3 in DNA: TGTGCCAGTAGTATAATAGCGGGAGGTGAGCAGTACTTC. Translated, it gives CASSIIAGGEQYF.

This clone was counted only a few times. This chain uses TRBV6-1 with TRBJ1-2; unclear D gene. Deletions cut 7 bases from V and 8 bases from J, with 23 bases between. This CDR3 contains 15 residues. Germline CDR1 MNHNS, CDR2 SASEGT. The CDR3 DNA sequence: TGTGCCAGCATTCTAAGCGAGTCACTCCCGGAGGGCTACACCTTC. Amino acids: CASILSESLPEGYTF.

Written as DNA, the CDR3 is TGTGCCTCCGCCAGTCCGAACTATGGCTACACCTTC. This sequence encodes CASASPNYGYTF. The V call is TRBV30, the J call TRBJ1-2; the D is unclear. The germline V gene encodes CDR1 GTSNPN and CDR2 SVGIG (reference sequence). This CDR3 contains 12 residues. V was trimmed by 7 bases and J by 2 bases, leaving 11 bases between them.

At least ten counts were recorded for this clone. V gene TRBV2 combines with J gene TRBJ2-1; D perhaps matches TRBD2 (7 bases). This CDR3 is built from 13 residues. V was cut by 9 bases and J by 2 bases, with 11 bases left in between. The germline CDR1 and CDR2 sequences are SNHLY and FYNNEI. CDR3 protein: CASRGRAYNEQFF. The CDR3 DNA is TGTGCCAGTAGGGGGAGGGCCTACAATGAGCAGTTCTTC.

This clone has a single count. This chain joins TRBV5-1 and TRBJ1-6, with a tentative D call TRBD1 (6 bases). The germline gives CDR1 SGHRS, CDR2 YFSETQ. Trimming shortened V by 1 base and J by 10 bases, and 12 bases separated the two germline ends. The CDR3 length is 14 residues. The CDR3 region has the DNA TGCGCCAGCAGCTTGTGGGGGGCTGGATCACCCCTCCACTTT. Translating it yields CASSLWGAGSPLHF.

In its sample, this clone is medium-sized (0.01 to 0.1%). The chain employs TRBV3-1 and TRBJ1-6; D uncertain. Per the germline V gene, CDR1 is LGHDT and CDR2 is YNNKEL (reference sequence). There are 13 residues in the CDR3. The V end was cut by 2 bases, the J end by 8 bases, with 7 bases between. The chain's CDR3 is CASSQPRDSPLHF. The CDR3 DNA follows: TGTGCCAGCAGCCAACCGCGGGATTCACCCCTCCACTTT.